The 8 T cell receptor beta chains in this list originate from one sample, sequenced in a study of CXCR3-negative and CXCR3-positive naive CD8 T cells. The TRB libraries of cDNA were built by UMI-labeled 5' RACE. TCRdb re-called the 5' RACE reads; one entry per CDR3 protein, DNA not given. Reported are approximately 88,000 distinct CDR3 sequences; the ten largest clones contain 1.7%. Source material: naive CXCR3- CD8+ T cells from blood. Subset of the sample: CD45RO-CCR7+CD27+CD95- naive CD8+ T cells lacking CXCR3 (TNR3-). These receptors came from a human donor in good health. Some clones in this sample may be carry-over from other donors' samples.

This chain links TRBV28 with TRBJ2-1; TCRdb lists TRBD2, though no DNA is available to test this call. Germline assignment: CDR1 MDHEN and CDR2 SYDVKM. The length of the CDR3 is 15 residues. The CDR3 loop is CANSPLAGGLDEQFF.

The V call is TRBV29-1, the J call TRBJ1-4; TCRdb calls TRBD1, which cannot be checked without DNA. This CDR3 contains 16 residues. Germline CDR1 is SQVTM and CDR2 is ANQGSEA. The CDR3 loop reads CSVWALDGTGGEKLFF.

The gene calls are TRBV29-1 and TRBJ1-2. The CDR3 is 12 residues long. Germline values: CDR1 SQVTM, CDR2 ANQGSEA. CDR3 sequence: CSVAEKGYGYTF.

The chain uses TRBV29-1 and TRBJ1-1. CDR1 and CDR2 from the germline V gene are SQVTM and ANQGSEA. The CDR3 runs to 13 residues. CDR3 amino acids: CSVEVDLDTEAFF.

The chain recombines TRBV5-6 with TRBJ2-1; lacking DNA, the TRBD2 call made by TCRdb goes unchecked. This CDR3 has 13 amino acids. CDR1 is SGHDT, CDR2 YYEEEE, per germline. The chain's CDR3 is CASSLSSGEGLFF.

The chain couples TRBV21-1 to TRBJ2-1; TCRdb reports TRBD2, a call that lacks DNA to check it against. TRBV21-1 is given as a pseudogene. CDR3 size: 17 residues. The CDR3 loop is CASSRSLAESSYNEQFF.

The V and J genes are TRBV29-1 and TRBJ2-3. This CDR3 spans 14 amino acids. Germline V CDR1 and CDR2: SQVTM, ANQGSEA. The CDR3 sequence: CSVEYSLSTDTQYF.

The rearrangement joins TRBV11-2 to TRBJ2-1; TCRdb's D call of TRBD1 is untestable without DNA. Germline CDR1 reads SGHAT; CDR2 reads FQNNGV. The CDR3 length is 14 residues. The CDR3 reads CASSRDNSYNEQFF.